These 27 T cell receptor beta chains were all obtained from the same sample, sequenced in a study of shared clonotypes between healthy human individuals. TCRdb's copy holds only in-frame clones and misses some; the assay was immunoSEQ multiplex PCR. There are approximately 700,000 clones in the sample; around 78% occur only once, and 1.5% to 2% lies in the top ten. The material sequenced was memory CD4+ T cells sorted from blood. Subset described: CD45RA-negative fraction. Source of these receptors: a woman younger than 45 in good health.

The chain employs TRBV28 and TRBJ2-7, with 8 bases lining up with TRBD2. CDR3 length: 14 residues. The V segment lost 5 bases and the J segment 1 base; nucleotides outside the gene matches: 4. The germline CDR1 and CDR2 sequences are MDHEN and SYDVKM. The CDR3 nucleotides read TGTGCCAGCAGTGCCCCTAGCGGGTCCTACGAGCAGTACTTC. This codes for CASSAPSGSYEQYF.

The chain has TRBV4-2 and TRBJ1-2, with D unresolved. The CDR3 contains 15 residues. CDR1 and CDR2 from the germline V gene are LGHNA and YNFKEQ. Between the trimmed V and J ends, which lost 0 bases and 1 base, there was a span of 9 bases. The CDR3 DNA is TGTGCCAGCAGCCAAGAAGGGAACAGTAACTATGGCTACACCTTC. It encodes CASSQEGNSNYGYTF.

The chain links TRBV10-2 to TRBJ1-1; 9 bases map to TRBD1. The V gene's germline CDR1 is WSHSY and CDR2 SAAADI. Trimming took 6 bases from V and 0 from J; bases not matched to a gene: 2. This CDR3 region has 14 residues. DNA of the CDR3: TGCGCCAGCAGGGGGACAGGGATGAACACTGAAGCTTTCTTT. Translating gives CASRGTGMNTEAFF.

This clone was observed once. The chain recombines TRBV5-5 with TRBJ2-7; 9 nucleotides line up with TRBD2. V gave up 2 bases and J gave up 5 bases; unmatched junction bases: 8. Germline V lookup: CDR1 SGHKS, CDR2 YYEKEE (reference sequence). The CDR3 covers 15 residues. The CDR3 loop reads CASSLGLAGNHEQYF. The DNA of the CDR3 is TGTGCCAGCAGCTTAGGGCTAGCGGGAAACCACGAGCAGTACTTC.

V usage is TRBV5-1 and J usage is TRBJ2-3, with a weak D call TRBD1 (6 bases). Trimming removed 6 bases from V and 5 bases from J, with 22 bases in between. The CDR3 spans 16 residues. CDR1 and CDR2 (germline): SGHRS, YFSETQ. CDR3 region: CASTIAQGQGIDTQYF. In nucleotides, the CDR3 is TGCGCCAGCACCATTGCCCAGGGGCAGGGCATAGATACGCAGTATTTT.

V gene TRBV4-1 combines with J gene TRBJ2-1; 11 positions agree with TRBD2. Germline V lookup: CDR1 MGHRA, CDR2 YSYEKL. The junction had 10 bases not matched to a gene; V was cut back by 6 bases and J by 3 bases. The CDR3 is made up of 17 amino acids. The CDR3 coding sequence is TGCGCCAGCAGTGAAGTCCCCGGGACTAGCGGCTACAATGAGCAGTTCTTC. Translated, it gives CASSEVPGTSGYNEQFF.

This clone was seen only once. This chain uses TRBV5-1 with TRBJ2-2; D is unresolved. The CDR3 has 14 residues. Germline lookup yields CDR1 SGHRS and CDR2 YFSETQ. Trimming took 3 bases from V and 2 from J, leaving 8 bases between them. CDR3 loop: CASSSYRNTGELFF. The DNA of the CDR3 is TGCGCCAGCAGCTCTTACCGAAACACCGGGGAGCTGTTTTTT.

In the case of this clone: The junction departs from germline at one end; a sequencing error may be responsible. The chain uses TRBV5-5 and TRBJ2-7; possibly TRBD1 or TRBD2 for D (5 bases each). This CDR3 contains 15 residues. The germline V gene encodes CDR1 SGHKS and CDR2 YYEKEE (reference sequence). The CDR3 coding sequence is TGCGCCAGCAGCCAACCTACGGGGACCAATTACGAGCAGTACTTC. Amino acid sequence: CASSQPTGTNYEQYF.

Remarks on this clone: Distinct nucleotide sequences in the sample also encode this CDR3. The chain uses TRBV18 and TRBJ1-1; the D is unclear. Germline CDR1 and CDR2: KGHSH and LQKENI. V shed 1 base and J shed 5 bases, with 11 bases lying between them. The CDR3 length is 14 residues. CDR3 amino acids: CASSPLEERTEAFF. The CDR3 bases are TGTGCCAGCTCACCACTGGAGGAAAGGACTGAAGCTTTCTTT.

The DNA of the CDR3 is TGTGCCAGCAGTCCCCACCGGGACAGGATTCCCTACGAGCAGTACTTC. It translates to CASSPHRDRIPYEQYF. This chain uses TRBV28 with TRBJ2-7; 8 positions agree with TRBD1. From germline, CDR1 is MDHEN and CDR2 SYDVKM. The CDR3 runs to 16 residues. Trimming took 5 bases from V and 2 from J; bases not matched to a gene: 11.

The genes are TRBV7-9 and TRBJ1-4; 9 bases match TRBD1. The CDR3 extends over 16 amino acids. The germline V gene has CDR1 SEHNR and CDR2 FQNEAQ (reference sequence). Trimming at V came to 0 bases and at J to 6 bases, leaving 5 bases not matched to a gene. The CDR3 protein is CASSLALGQGYEKLFF. The CDR3 DNA reads as TGTGCCAGCAGCTTAGCGCTGGGACAGGGTTATGAAAAACTGTTTTTT.

V gene TRBV5-6 combines with J gene TRBJ2-1; TRBD2 matches 14 bases. This CDR3 comprises 16 residues. Germline loops: CDR1 SGHDT, CDR2 YYEEEE. The trim removed 7 bases at V and 3 bases at J, leaving 6 bases unmatched. Here the CDR3 reads CASGLAGGAHYNEQFF. CDR3 nucleotide sequence: TGTGCCAGCGGACTAGCGGGAGGCGCCCACTACAATGAGCAGTTCTTC. The full variable domain, with the rest looked up from reference TRBV5-6 and TRBJ2-1, is DAGVTQSPTHLIKTRGQQVTLRCSPKSGHDTVSWYQQALGQGPQFIFQYYEEEERQRGNFPDRFSGHQFPNYSSELNVNALLLGDSALYLCASGLAGGAHYNEQFFGPGTRLTVL.

This clone showed up just once. The rearrangement links TRBV19 to TRBJ2-3; perhaps TRBD2 as D (6 bases). CDR1 and CDR2 (germline): LNHDA, SQIVND (reference sequence). Trimming cost V 3 bases and J 7 bases, with 17 bases left between them. This CDR3 contains 15 residues. The CDR3 bases are TGTGCCAGTAGTATCTTCGGAGGGCCAGCAAATACGCAGTATTTT. It is translated as CASSIFGGPANTQYF.

V usage is TRBV5-1 and J usage is TRBJ2-1; 7 bases fit TRBD2. The V gene end was trimmed by 4 bases and the J gene end by 4 bases; junction bases not matched to a gene: 11. Germline lookup yields CDR1 SGHRS and CDR2 YFSETQ. CDR3 length: 16 amino acids. The CDR3 DNA reads TGCGCCAGCAGCCCGGAACGGGGAGGGCTATACAATGAGCAGTTCTTC. This translates into CASSPERGGLYNEQFF.

This chain joins TRBV18 and TRBJ1-3, with D unclear. CDR1 is KGHSH, CDR2 LQKENI, per germline. Between the trimmed V and J ends, which lost 2 bases and 2 bases, there was a span of 10 bases. The CDR3 is 15 amino acids. CDR3 amino acids: CASSPYRETGNTIYF. CDR3 in DNA: TGTGCCAGCTCACCATACCGGGAGACTGGAAACACCATATATTTT.

The rearrangement uses TRBV25-1 and TRBJ1-2; tentatively, D is TRBD1 (5 bases). V lost 2 bases and J 2 bases, leaving 9 bases between the germline ends. The germline CDR1 and CDR2 sequences are MGHDK and SYGVNS. The length of the CDR3 is 14 residues. For the CDR3, the DNA is TGTGCCAGCAGTGAAGAGGGGATGAACTATGGCTACACCTTC. The encoded protein is CASSEEGMNYGYTF.

The genes are TRBV23-1 and TRBJ2-5; TRBD2 matches at 16 bases. TRBV23-1 is an open reading frame, and its role is uncertain. V shed 4 bases and J 5 bases; nucleotides not matched to a gene: 25. This CDR3 comprises 23 residues. The CDR3 sequence is CASSRHRDGGTSGRAMVGETQYF. CDR3 in DNA: TGCGCCAGCAGTCGTCACCGGGACGGTGGGACTAGCGGGAGGGCCATGGTGGGTGAGACCCAGTACTTC.

Many counts were recorded for this clone. J is TRBJ2-3 and V is TRBV19, with D maybe TRBD2 (6 bases). The CDR3 has 17 residues. Trimming cost V 7 bases and J 2 bases, with 22 bases left between them. Looked up from germline, CDR1 is LNHDA and CDR2 is SQIVND (reference sequence). CDR3 nucleotides: TGTGCCAGTAATGCGGGTCCCATGAGCGGGTACACAGATACGCAGTATTTT. It specifies CASNAGPMSGYTDTQYF.

The chain uses TRBV2 and TRBJ2-5, with D tentatively TRBD2 (6 bases). The germline V gene has CDR1 SNHLY and CDR2 FYNNEI. V was trimmed by 6 bases and J by 4 bases, leaving 6 bases between them. The CDR3 runs 11 residues. CDR3 nucleotide sequence: TGTGCCAGCAGGGAGGGAGAGACCCAGTACTTC. Translation gives CASREGETQYF.

The rearrangement uses TRBV5-4 and TRBJ2-3; tentatively, D is TRBD1 (6 bases). Germline V gene data show CDR1 as SGHNT and CDR2 as YYREEE (reference sequence). The V end lost 0 bases, the J end lost 2 bases, and 7 bases lay between the germline ends. The CDR3 contains 14 residues. The CDR3 sequence: CASSLGGPTDTQYF. As DNA, the CDR3 is TGTGCCAGCAGCTTGGGGGGGCCCACAGATACGCAGTATTTT.

The chain recombines TRBV6-1 with TRBJ2-3, with D possibly matching TRBD1 (5 bases). Looked up from germline, CDR1 is MNHNS and CDR2 is SASEGT. Trimming took off 6 bases at V and 6 bases at J, with 10 bases between the two ends. The CDR3 covers 12 residues. The CDR3 nucleotides read TGTGCCAGCAGCTACAGGTTTGATACGCAGTATTTT. Amino acids: CASSYRFDTQYF.

This chain joins TRBV6-4 and TRBJ2-3; 8 bases map to TRBD2. CDR3 length equals 16 residues. V was pared by 3 bases and J by 3 bases, with 8 bases of the junction left unmatched. Germline CDR1 is MRHNA and CDR2 is SNTAGT. The CDR3 loop is CASSEAGASGTDTQYF. CDR3 nucleotide sequence: TGTGCCAGCAGTGAAGCGGGAGCCTCGGGGACAGATACGCAGTATTTT.

This clone was recorded many times. This chain links TRBV30 with TRBJ1-4, with 9 bases aligning to TRBD1. V trimming: 2 bases; J trimming: 7 bases; junction bases outside the gene matches: 8. CDR1 and CDR2 (germline): GTSNPN, SVGIG (reference sequence). The CDR3 is 15 residues long. The DNA of the CDR3 is TGTGCCTGGAGTATGCTCGGGACAGGGAGTGAAAAACTGTTTTTT. Residues: CAWSMLGTGSEKLFF. The variable domain in full, completed from reference TRBV30 and TRBJ1-4, reads SQTIHQWPATLVQPVGSPLSLECTVEGTSNPNLYWYRQAAGRGLQLLFYSVGIGQISSEVPQNLSASRPQDRQFILSSKKLLLSDSGFYLCAWSMLGTGSEKLFFGSGTQLSVL.

This rearrangement joins TRBV5-1 to TRBJ2-1; 8 bases map to TRBD1. The CDR3 covers 13 residues. Germline CDR1 SGHRS, CDR2 YFSETQ. With 4 bases clipped from V and 8 bases from J, the junction kept 5 bases outside the gene matches. The CDR3 here is CASSPDRGHEQFF. In nucleotides, the CDR3 is TGCGCCAGCAGCCCCGACAGGGGACATGAGCAGTTCTTC.

This chain connects TRBV11-2 to TRBJ1-1; D may be TRBD1 (6 bases). The CDR3 has 16 amino acids. With 5 bases removed from V and 6 bases from J, the gap between germline ends came to 22 bases. Germline CDR1 and CDR2: SGHAT and FQNNGV. This chain's CDR3 is CASSPRRQVGSSEAFF. Written as DNA, the CDR3 is TGTGCCAGCAGCCCCCGCCGACAGGTTGGATCTTCTGAAGCTTTCTTT.

The rearrangement uses TRBV29-1 and TRBJ2-3, with D perhaps TRBD1 or TRBD2 (5 bases each). The CDR3 spans 16 residues. Trimming pared 1 base from V and 4 bases from J, leaving 18 bases between. The germline gives CDR1 SQVTM, CDR2 ANQGSEA. Here the CDR3 DNA reads TGCAGCGTTGAAGGGTTGGACTTTCAGGGTCCAGATACGCAGTATTTT. The encoded protein is CSVEGLDFQGPDTQYF.

The rearrangement links TRBV4-1 to TRBJ1-4; D gene unclear. Trimming stripped 4 bases from V and 5 bases from J, with 8 bases between. This CDR3 region has 13 residues. Germline loops: CDR1 MGHRA, CDR2 YSYEKL. CDR3 protein: CASSLLPNEKLFF. The CDR3 DNA sequence: TGCGCCAGCAGCCTACTTCCGAATGAAAAACTGTTTTTT.